One and the same sample provided the 25 T cell receptor beta chains below, sequenced in a study of beta chain features in type 1 diabetes. Reverse transcription of all isolated RNA meant that expressed TCRB transcripts were sequenced. Profiling relied on immunoSEQ multiplex PCR, and the TCRdb table lists in-frame clones only, not all of them. This table has approximately 100,000 clones, roughly 43% appearing once. Material for sequencing was stem cell memory CD4+ T cells from blood. These receptor sequences come from a woman under 30 in good health.

V gene TRBV30 combines with J gene TRBJ1-4; the match to TRBD1 covers 7 bases. This CDR3 is 16 amino acids long. Looked up from germline, CDR1 is GTSNPN and CDR2 is SVGIG (reference sequence). Trimming cost V 0 bases and J 3 bases; bases outside gene matches: 7. The DNA of the CDR3 is TGTGCCTGGAGTGTACGGATCACAGGGGCTAATGAAAAACTGTTTTTT. Encoded protein: CAWSVRITGANEKLFF.

This chain joins TRBV28 and TRBJ2-7; 13 nucleotides match TRBD2. The V and J ends lost 11 bases and 6 bases, in that order; junction bases with no gene match: 7. CDR3 size: 13 residues. The germline V gene has CDR1 MDHEN and CDR2 SYDVKM. This chain's CDR3 is CAPATSGRSEQYF. CDR3 nucleotide sequence: TGTGCCCCTGCGACTAGCGGGAGGTCCGAGCAGTACTTC. The full variable domain, rest sourced from reference TRBV28 and TRBJ2-7, is DVKVTQSSRYLVKRTGEKVFLECVQDMDHENMFWYRQDPGLGLRLIYFSYDVKMKEKGDIPEGYSVSREKKERFSLILESASTNQTSMYLCAPATSGRSEQYFGPGTRLTVT.

The chain couples TRBV27 to TRBJ1-2; a possible D gene is TRBD1 (5 bases). The CDR3 has 15 residues. Germline CDR1 MNHEY, CDR2 SMNVEV (reference sequence). With 6 bases removed from V and 1 base from J, the gap between germline ends came to 15 bases. The CDR3 reads CASRGGGGGNYGYTF. The CDR3 DNA follows: TGTGCCAGCAGAGGTGGGGGGGGTGGTAACTATGGCTACACCTTC.

This clone was counted between two and nine times. This chain joins TRBV5-8 and TRBJ1-5, with 7 bases that match TRBD1. Trimming took 3 bases from V and 2 from J; bases not matched to a gene: 5. Germline lookup yields CDR1 SGHTS and CDR2 YDEGEE. The CDR3 runs to 15 residues. In DNA form, the CDR3 reads TGTGCCAGCAGCTCCCGACAGGGTCGCAATCAGCCCCAGCATTTT. Amino acid sequence: CASSSRQGRNQPQHF.

This rearrangement joins TRBV18 to TRBJ2-3; 8 bases map to TRBD2. V lost 0 bases, J lost 3 bases, and 5 bases stayed unmatched. CDR3 length: 16 residues. The V gene's germline CDR1 is KGHSH and CDR2 LQKENI. The CDR3: CASSPPLAGRTDTQYF. DNA for the CDR3: TGTGCCAGCTCACCACCGTTAGCGGGGAGAACAGATACGCAGTATTTT.

As DNA, the CDR3 is TGTGCCAGCTCGGGACAGCCCGGGGACATTCAGTACTTC. Its translation: CASSGQPGDIQYF. The chain links TRBV6-4 to TRBJ2-4; 7 nucleotides line up with TRBD1. CDR3 length: 13 residues. Germline CDR1 MRHNA, CDR2 SNTAGT. J was trimmed by 8 bases and V by 8 bases; bases with no gene match: 9.

V is TRBV28 and J is TRBJ1-5; tentatively, D is TRBD1 (6 bases). This CDR3 is 16 amino acids long. The V gene lost 5 bases and the J gene lost 3 bases, with 17 bases spanning the gap. CDR1 MDHEN and CDR2 SYDVKM come from the germline V gene. CDR3 in amino acids: CASSRLSTGNNQPQHF. In nucleotides, the CDR3 is TGTGCCAGCAGTCGCCTTTCAACAGGGAACAATCAGCCCCAGCATTTT. The full variable domain, its missing parts supplied by reference TRBV28 and TRBJ1-5, is DVKVTQSSRYLVKRTGEKVFLECVQDMDHENMFWYRQDPGLGLRLIYFSYDVKMKEKGDIPEGYSVSREKKERFSLILESASTNQTSMYLCASSRLSTGNNQPQHFGDGTRLSIL.

This clone was detected a few times. The V and J genes are TRBV11-1 and TRBJ2-6; 10 positions match TRBD1. CDR1 is SGHAT, CDR2 FQDESV, per germline (reference sequence). There are 19 residues in the CDR3. The V and J ends lost 4 bases and 0 bases, in that order; junction bases with no gene match: 9. The CDR3 loop reads CASSSQPGQGISGANVLTF. The CDR3 DNA reads as TGTGCCAGCAGCTCCCAACCGGGACAGGGGATCTCTGGGGCCAACGTCCTGACTTTC.

This clone is a singleton in its sample. V gene TRBV28 combines with J gene TRBJ2-2; D not certain. The CDR3 loop spans 12 amino acids. Germline CDR1 reads MDHEN; CDR2 reads SYDVKM. Trimming removed 6 bases from V and 6 bases from J, with 8 bases in between. CDR3 protein: CASRRGPGELFF. The CDR3, as DNA: TGTGCCAGCAGGCGCGGCCCCGGGGAGCTGTTTTTT.

This clone was detected a few times. V gene TRBV9 combines with J gene TRBJ2-1; a weak D match, TRBD2 (6 bases). V lost 3 bases and J 8 bases, leaving 18 bases between the germline ends. CDR1 and CDR2 (germline): SGDLS, YYNGEE. The CDR3 runs to 15 residues. CDR3 region: CASSAQLTSYYEQFF. The CDR3 coding sequence is TGTGCCAGCAGCGCCCAATTGACTAGTTATTATGAGCAGTTCTTC. Based on the CDR3 plus reference TRBV9 and TRBJ2-1, the full variable domain is DSGVTQTPKHLITATGQRVTLRCSPRSGDLSVYWYQQSLDQGLQFLIQYYNGEERAKGNILERFSAQQFPDLHSELNLSSLELGDSALYFCASSAQLTSYYEQFFGPGTRLTVL.

This clone was counted a few times. The rearrangement joins TRBV5-6 to TRBJ2-2; maybe TRBD1 (6 bases). The CDR3 spans 16 residues. Trimming cost V 2 bases and J 1 base, with 12 bases left between them. CDR1 and CDR2 (germline): SGHDT, YYEEEE. CDR3 DNA: TGTGCCAGCAGCTTACCAGGGGCGCGGAACACCGGGGAGCTGTTTTTT. Amino acid sequence: CASSLPGARNTGELFF.

This chain joins TRBV7-2 and TRBJ2-7; TRBD2 agrees at 7 bases. Per germline, CDR1 SGHTA and CDR2 FQGNSA. V shed 4 bases, J shed 0 bases, and the junction held 3 bases outside the gene matches. CDR3 length: 14 residues. The CDR3 DNA sequence: TGTGCCAGCAGCTCGAGCGGGGACTCCTACGAGCAGTACTTC. Its translation: CASSSSGDSYEQYF.

The V call is TRBV19, the J call TRBJ2-3; D uncertain. The CDR3 extends over 14 amino acids. Between the trimmed V and J ends, which lost 6 bases and 2 bases, there was a span of 12 bases. In germline, CDR1 is LNHDA, CDR2 SQIVND (reference sequence). CDR3 loop: CASRIRRSTDTQYF. The CDR3, as DNA: TGTGCCAGTAGAATAAGGCGGTCCACAGATACGCAGTATTTT.

This rearrangement joins TRBV6-5 to TRBJ1-4; 7 bases are shared with TRBD1. CDR1 MNHEY and CDR2 SVGAGI come from the germline V gene. The CDR3 runs 13 residues. V dropped 11 bases and J dropped 5; count of bases not matched to a gene: 8. CDR3 residues: CASQGQVNEKLFF. The CDR3 nucleotides read TGTGCCTCACAGGGGCAGGTGAATGAAAAACTGTTTTTT.

V usage is TRBV29-1 and J usage is TRBJ2-7; D not resolved. CDR3 length: 14 amino acids. V was trimmed by 2 bases and J by 4 bases, leaving 15 bases between them. In germline, CDR1 is SQVTM, CDR2 ANQGSEA. The CDR3 spells CSVEIQSIDYEQYF. Here the CDR3 DNA reads TGCAGCGTTGAAATACAGTCGATCGATTACGAGCAGTACTTC.

The rearrangement joins TRBV2 to TRBJ2-3, with a possible D match to TRBD2 (6 bases). CDR3 length: 14 residues. Germline V gives CDR1 SNHLY, CDR2 FYNNEI. The V and J ends lost 5 bases and 2 bases respectively, with 11 bases between them. CDR3 nucleotide sequence: TGTGCCAGCAGTAAGGAGGGCAACACAGATACGCAGTATTTT. Protein product: CASSKEGNTDTQYF.

This chain links TRBV7-2 with TRBJ1-5; D gene ambiguous. The CDR3 extends over 12 amino acids. Germline V gene lookup returns CDR1 SGHTA and CDR2 FQGNSA. With 1 base removed from V and 7 bases from J, the gap between germline ends came to 5 bases. CDR3 coding DNA: TGTGCCAGCAGCTTAGGGCAGCAGCCCCAGCATTTT. Protein: CASSLGQQPQHF.

In nucleotides, the CDR3 is TGTGCCAGCAGTTCCTTCTACGAGCAGTACTTC. This gives the protein CASSSFYEQYF. The chain employs TRBV2 and TRBJ2-7; D unclear. The germline V gene encodes CDR1 SNHLY and CDR2 FYNNEI. Trimming removed 5 bases from V and 3 bases from J, with 5 bases in between. This CDR3 comprises 11 residues. Variable domain in full (rest from reference TRBV2 and TRBJ2-7): EPEVTQTPSHQVTQMGQEVILRCVPISNHLYFYWYRQILGQKVEFLVSFYNNEISEKSEIFDDQFSVERPDGSNFTLKIRSTKLEDSAMYFCASSSFYEQYFGPGTRLTVT.

J is TRBJ1-2 and V is TRBV19; TRBD1 agrees at 9 bases. CDR1 is LNHDA and CDR2 is SQIVND in the germline V gene (reference sequence). The CDR3 extends over 15 amino acids. Trimming removed 4 bases from V and 8 bases from J; junction bases left unmatched: 11. CDR3 sequence reads: CASSNNPGQGVGYTF. The CDR3 nucleotides read TGTGCCAGTAGTAACAACCCGGGACAGGGAGTCGGCTACACCTTC.

The chain uses TRBV7-3 and TRBJ2-1; TRBD1 might be the D (6 bases). The CDR3 runs to 14 residues. Per germline, CDR1 SGHTA and CDR2 FQGTGA. The V end lost 0 bases, the J end lost 10 bases, and 13 bases lay between the germline ends. In DNA form, the CDR3 reads TGTGCCAGCAGCTTAACGAGTAACAGGGCCGAGCAGTTCTTC. This sequence encodes CASSLTSNRAEQFF.

This chain uses TRBV5-4 with TRBJ2-5; 7 bases are a match to TRBD2. The DNA end is more similar to TRBJ2-7, so the J call may be wrong. Germline V lookup: CDR1 SGHNT, CDR2 YYREEE (reference sequence). The CDR3 sequence is 17 residues long. CDR3 residues: CASSLPRLAGRPYEQYF. The CDR3 DNA sequence: TGTGCCAGCAGCTTACCTCGACTAGCCGGGCGCCCCTACGAGCAGTACTTC.

In DNA, the CDR3 is TGTGCCAGCAGCTCACTTCGTAACACTGAAGCTTTCTTT. It encodes CASSSLRNTEAFF. This chain links TRBV7-9 with TRBJ1-1; D remains ambiguous. V gave up 4 bases and J gave up 2 bases, with 8 bases separating them. The CDR3 totals 13 residues. CDR1 is SEHNR and CDR2 is FQNEAQ in the germline V gene (reference sequence).

Only a few counts were recorded for this clone. The CDR3 DNA follows: TGTGCTAGTGGTCCGGGACTAGCTGAGGCAGATACGCAGTATTTT. This sequence encodes CASGPGLAEADTQYF. V usage is TRBV12-5 and J usage is TRBJ2-3; 9 nucleotides agree with TRBD2. After removal of 5 bases from V and 4 bases from J, the junction contained 7 bases not matched to a gene. Germline V gene sequence: CDR1 LGHNT, CDR2 FRNRAP. This CDR3 contains 15 residues.

This clone was observed a handful of times. One end of the junction varies from germline; a read error may be responsible. CDR3 sequence: CASSPARTTPLSF. The CDR3 bases are TGTGCCAGCAGCCCAGCTCGGACAACCCCCTTATCCTTC. This chain links TRBV7-8 with TRBJ1-2; D perhaps matches TRBD1 (5 bases). The CDR3 runs 13 residues. CDR1 SGHVS and CDR2 FQNEAQ come from the germline V gene.

The V call is TRBV7-9, the J call TRBJ2-1, with TRBD2 identical over 7 bases. The germline gives CDR1 SEHNR, CDR2 FQNEAQ (reference sequence). The CDR3 has 18 residues. J lost 7 bases, V lost 5 bases, and 20 bases had no gene match. The CDR3 sequence: CASSLGGFAGAGLNEQFF. CDR3 bases: TGTGCCAGCAGCCTTGGGGGTTTCGCGGGAGCGGGGTTGAATGAGCAGTTCTTC.